The clone carrying this T cell receptor beta chain occurred once. Antigen specificity is unknown. One base away lies a much larger clone, so this may be a sequencing read error. This specimen belongs to a study of CD8 T cells in ankylosing spondylitis. General study points: Significant enrichment of disease-linked clones was reportedly seen in matched ankylosing spondylitis synovial fluid. Disease-associated clonotypes exhibited CD8+ identity and were relatively infrequent in peripheral blood. Prior literature has documented some motif variants in synovial fluid and blood from reactive arthritis. Seemingly distinctive of ankylosing spondylitis blood was a TCR beta motif formed by eight highly homologous variants.

For TCR beta, libraries came from quantitative 5'-RACE with molecular barcodes. TCRdb processed the 5' RACE reads anew with MiXCR; each CDR3 protein has one entry. Here the sample spans a few hundred thousand distinct CDR3 sequences, around 6.6% being singletons. The receptor comes from a male donor with ankylosing spondylitis. Sequenced sample: blood, either unsorted or a sorted T cell fraction (not recorded which).

The CDR3 coding sequence is TGTGCCAGCAACAGGGGTGCCCACGAGCGGTACTTC. Amino acids: CASNRGAHERYF. The chain uses TRBV5-6 and TRBJ2-7, with 7 bases fitting TRBD1. CDR1 is SGHDT and CDR2 is YYEEEE in the germline V gene. CDR3 length: 12 residues.